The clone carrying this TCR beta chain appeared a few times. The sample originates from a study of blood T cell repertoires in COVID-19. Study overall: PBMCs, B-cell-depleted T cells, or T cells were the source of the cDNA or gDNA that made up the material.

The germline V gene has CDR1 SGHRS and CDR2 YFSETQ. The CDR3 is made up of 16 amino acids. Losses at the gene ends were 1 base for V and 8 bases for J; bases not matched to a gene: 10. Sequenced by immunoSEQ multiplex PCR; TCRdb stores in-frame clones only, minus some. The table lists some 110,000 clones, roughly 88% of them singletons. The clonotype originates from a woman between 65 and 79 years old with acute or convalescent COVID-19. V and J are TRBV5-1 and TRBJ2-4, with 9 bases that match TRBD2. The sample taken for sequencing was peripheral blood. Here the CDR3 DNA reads TGCGCCAGCAGCTTGCTGGGCGGGAGGGCCAGGGACATTCAGTACTTC. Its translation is CASSLLGGRARDIQYF.